The present entry profiles one TCR beta chain with its context. This sample is part of a study of blood T cell repertoires in COVID-19. Across the whole study: Whether acute or convalescent, the COVID-19 samples came from the United States, Italy and Spain. T cells, B-cell-depleted T cells, or PBMCs provided the cDNA or gDNA that served as material.

Clones were read by immunoSEQ multiplex PCR, and TCRdb kept only the in-frame ones, dropping some. The sample lists tens of thousands of clones, about 90% seen once, with approximately 1.5% in the top ten. The J segment lost 1 base and the V segment lost 1 base, leaving 8 bases of the junction unmatched. Germline-derived CDR1 and CDR2 are KGHSH and LQKENI. This CDR3 region has 18 residues. The sample taken for sequencing was peripheral blood. The receptor comes from a man between 60 and 70 years old with acute or convalescent COVID-19. This rearrangement joins TRBV18 to TRBJ1-5; 9 bases are shared with TRBD1. The CDR3 sequence is CASSPRGQGGGSNQPQHF. CDR3 in DNA: TGTGCCAGCTCACCACGGGGACAGGGTGGTGGGAGCAATCAGCCCCAGCATTTT.